Presented here are 19 T cell receptor beta chains from one specimen sequenced in a study of low-dose radiotherapy and immunotherapy resistance in tumors. Gene-specific TRAV and TRBV primers were used for first-strand cDNA, covering alpha and beta chains. The authors amplified TCRs for approximately 20 PCR cycles with a constant-region primer and a V-primer adapter. Via MiXCR, TCRdb re-called the reads, giving one row per CDR3 protein. The sample shows about 39,000 distinct CDR3 sequences, about a third of them seen only once. Time point defined: before trial treatment. The source material was PBMCs, sampled before treatment. The receptors stem from a male donor with gallbladder cancer.

J is TRBJ1-2 and V is TRBV11-2; 7 bases align to TRBD1. CDR3 size: 13 residues. The ends lost 5 bases at V and 13 bases at J; junction bases unmatched: 13. Germline assignment: CDR1 SGHAT and CDR2 FQNNGV. The CDR3 loop reads CASSLTRDSPSTF. The CDR3 DNA reads TGTGCCAGCAGCCTCACCCGGGACAGTCCCTCCACCTTC.

This clonotype occurred many times. The rearrangement links TRBV29-1 to TRBJ1-1; D is uncertain. Between the trimmed V and J ends, which lost 3 bases and 5 bases, there was a span of 10 bases. Germline lookup yields CDR1 SQVTM and CDR2 ANQGSEA. The CDR3 is 12 residues long. CDR3 in DNA: TGCAGCGTTGACTGGGTTAGAACTGAAGCTTTCTTT. It encodes CSVDWVRTEAFF.

As concerns this clonotype: This probably arose from a read error, given a far larger clone one base away. The rearrangement uses TRBV5-1 and TRBJ2-7; D might be TRBD1 or TRBD2, each matching 5 bases. V dropped 4 bases and J dropped 7 bases, with 18 bases sitting between them. From germline, CDR1 is SGHRS and CDR2 YFSETQ. CDR3 size: 14 residues. DNA of the CDR3: TGCGCCAGCAGCCCCGGGACGGCACACAATGAGCAGTACTTC. It is translated as CASSPGTAHNEQYF.

This clonotype showed up many times. The chain links TRBV5-1 to TRBJ1-4; no clear D gene. V was trimmed by 4 bases and J by 0 bases, leaving 7 bases between them. CDR1 and CDR2 (germline): SGHRS, YFSETQ. The CDR3 runs 14 residues. In DNA form, the CDR3 reads TGCGCCAGCAGCCCAGGAGCAACTAATGAAAAACTGTTTTTT. It is translated as CASSPGATNEKLFF.

This clonotype showed up many times. The chain employs TRBV30 and TRBJ2-1, with 8 positions matching TRBD2. The CDR3 contains 11 residues. From germline, CDR1 is GTSNPN and CDR2 SVGIG (reference sequence). V lost 5 bases and J lost 14; bases outside the gene matches: 8. In DNA, the CDR3 is TGTGCCTGGGGACTAGCCCAAAAGGAGTTCTTC. Its translation is CAWGLAQKEFF. Full variable domain (missing parts from reference TRBV30 and TRBJ2-1): SQTIHQWPATLVQPVGSPLSLECTVEGTSNPNLYWYRQAAGRGLQLLFYSVGIGQISSEVPQNLSASRPQDRQFILSSKKLLLSDSGFYLCAWGLAQKEFFGPGTRLTVL.

This clonotype was counted many times. The V and J genes are TRBV7-6 and TRBJ2-7, with D possibly matching TRBD1 (6 bases). This CDR3 comprises 14 residues. Between the trimmed V and J ends, which lost 4 bases and 1 base, there was a span of 11 bases. Germline CDR1 SGHVS, CDR2 FNYEAQ. CDR3 nucleotide sequence: TGTGCCAGCAGCTCAGAGGGGGTTTCCTACGAGCAGTACTTC. This translates into CASSSEGVSYEQYF.

This clonotype qualifies as medium-sized. An end of the junction differs from the germline gene, which may be a read error. The chain uses TRBV28 and TRBJ1-4, with D perhaps TRBD1 (6 bases). This CDR3 spans 14 amino acids. Per the germline V gene, CDR1 is MDHEN and CDR2 is SYDVKM. CDR3 in amino acids: CGSGGYTTNEKLFF. As DNA, the CDR3 is TGCGGGTCGGGGGGCTATACAACTAATGAAAAACTGTTTTTT.

The CDR3 region has the DNA TGTGCCAGCAGCTACTACAGCGGGGGTTTGATAGATACGCAGTATTTT. Protein: CASSYYSGGLIDTQYF. The chain has TRBV5-6 and TRBJ2-3; 8 bases line up with TRBD2. Germline CDR1 SGHDT, CDR2 YYEEEE. This CDR3 has 16 amino acids. The trim removed 3 bases at V and 5 bases at J, leaving 11 bases unmatched.

Note on this clonotype: A read error is the likely source, as a far larger clone sits one nucleotide away. The V gene is TRBV28, the J gene TRBJ2-3, with D unresolved. Germline-derived CDR1 and CDR2 are MDHEN and SYDVKM. The CDR3 is 11 amino acids. Trimming took 11 bases from V and 8 from J, leaving 14 bases between them. Here the CDR3 reads CAASVQSTQYF. In DNA, the CDR3 is TGTGCCGCCAGTGTTCAGAGTACGCAGTATTTT. The entire variable domain, with the rest obtained from reference TRBV28 and TRBJ2-3, is as follows: DVKVTQSSRYLVKRTGEKVFLECVQDMDHENMFWYRQDPGLGLRLIYFSYDVKMKEKGDIPEGYSVSREKKERFSLILESASTNQTSMYLCAASVQSTQYFGPGTRLTVL.

The table lists this clonotype with many counts. The chain employs TRBV10-3 and TRBJ2-1, with 11 positions matching TRBD2. Germline CDR1 and CDR2: ENHRY and SYGVKD. The CDR3 covers 17 residues. The V and J ends lost 6 bases and 0 bases, in that order; junction bases with no gene match: 7. The CDR3 DNA reads as TGTGCCATCAGAGGGACTAGCGGAGGGATCTCCTACAATGAGCAGTTCTTC. This translates into CAIRGTSGGISYNEQFF.

There are many counts of this clonotype. V is TRBV5-1 and J is TRBJ2-5; 10 positions agree with TRBD1. V was clipped by 5 bases and J by 2 bases; unmatched bases: 6. Germline CDR1 SGHRS, CDR2 YFSETQ. The CDR3 length is 15 residues. Here the CDR3 reads CASRNRDRGQETQYF. As DNA, the CDR3 is TGCGCCAGCAGAAACCGGGACAGGGGACAAGAGACCCAGTACTTC. The whole variable domain, filled in from reference TRBV5-1 and TRBJ2-5, reads KAGVTQTPRYLIKTRGQQVTLSCSPISGHRSVSWYQQTPGQGLQFLFEYFSETQRNKGNFPGRFSGRQFSNSRSEMNVSTLELGDSALYLCASRNRDRGQETQYFGPGTRLLVL.

Relative to its sample, this clonotype is medium-sized. The chain has TRBV6-6 and TRBJ1-1; TRBD1 might be the D (5 bases). The germline V gene has CDR1 MNHNY and CDR2 SVGAGI (reference sequence). With 6 bases removed from V and 0 bases from J, the gap between germline ends came to 11 bases. The CDR3 length is 14 residues. CDR3 sequence (DNA): TGTGCCAGCAGACCGGGACTCATGAACACTGAAGCTTTCTTT. This codes for CASRPGLMNTEAFF.

This clonotype was seen only a few times. The CDR3 nucleotides are TGTGCCAGCAGTTTAGCGGGAGCGACCTACAATGAGCAGTTCTTC. Amino acids: CASSLAGATYNEQFF. V gene TRBV6-1 combines with J gene TRBJ2-1, with 9 bases fitting TRBD2. The CDR3 is 15 amino acids. V dropped 5 bases and J dropped 2; count of bases not matched to a gene: 4. Germline lookup yields CDR1 MNHNS and CDR2 SASEGT.

In the case of this clonotype: With only one base between it and a far larger clone, this is likely a read error. The rearrangement links TRBV10-2 to TRBJ2-1; 8 nucleotides align to TRBD2. Germline CDR1 WSHSY, CDR2 SAAADI. The CDR3 sequence is 17 residues long. J was trimmed by 13 bases and V by 6 bases; bases with no gene match: 23. CDR3 DNA: TGCGCCAGCAGGACGGGGGGGCATGTTTGGGCGCAAGAGACCCAGTTCTTC. Amino acid sequence: CASRTGGHVWAQETQFF.

CDR3 nucleotide sequence: TGTGCCAGCAGCTTGCGGACAGGGGGCTCGGTCGGGGAGCTGTTTTTT. This codes for CASSLRTGGSVGELFF. The chain links TRBV11-3 to TRBJ2-2; 11 nucleotides match TRBD1. Trimming took 3 bases from V and 7 from J; bases not matched to a gene: 7. Germline CDR1 and CDR2: SGHNT and YENEEA. CDR3 size: 16 residues.

In its sample, this clonotype was seen a few times. It is likely a read error: a sequence one base away is far more abundant. The V call is TRBV27, the J call TRBJ2-5, with 7 bases matching TRBD2. Germline V gene data show CDR1 as MNHEY and CDR2 as SMNVEV (reference sequence). With V trimmed by 5 bases and J by 11 bases, 17 bases remained unmatched. This CDR3 region has 15 residues. In DNA, the CDR3 is TGTGCCAGCAGTAAATACAATGGGGGGGAGAATGAGCAGTACTTC. This sequence encodes CASSKYNGGENEQYF.

This clonotype was observed at least ten times. The V and J genes are TRBV12-3 or TRBV12-4 and TRBJ2-5, with D tentatively TRBD1 or TRBD2 (5 bases each). The CDR3 is 14 residues long. Trimming shortened V by 3 bases and J by 2 bases, and 10 bases separated the two germline ends. CDR3 protein: CASSFGGNQETQYF. In DNA, the CDR3 is TGTGCCAGCAGTTTTGGGGGAAATCAAGAGACCCAGTACTTC.

The rearrangement uses TRBV28 and TRBJ2-1, with 8 bases identical to TRBD2. The CDR3 totals 17 residues. Germline values: CDR1 MDHEN, CDR2 SYDVKM. Trimming removed 6 bases from V and 6 bases from J; junction bases left unmatched: 16. The CDR3 DNA reads as TGTGCCAGCAGAACTGACCGAAGCGGGAGATATTTCAATGAGCAGTTCTTC. This encodes CASRTDRSGRYFNEQFF.

This clonotype was seen repeatedly, ten times or more. The rearrangement joins TRBV20-1 to TRBJ2-3; D is undetermined. V dropped 3 bases and J dropped 6 bases, with 16 bases sitting between them. Germline V gene lookup returns CDR1 DFQATT and CDR2 SNEGSKA (reference sequence). There are 14 residues in the CDR3. The CDR3, as DNA: TGCAGTGCTAGGGTGGTCACTTCTAGGGATACGCAGTATTTT. Translation gives CSARVVTSRDTQYF.